This T cell receptor beta chain was profiled in a study of graft-versus-host responses after intestinal transplantation. Study context: Transplant types were multivisceral, liver-intestinal, or isolated intestinal.

Study-wide findings and caveats: Present in recipient marrow, GvH clones included some that appeared first in ileum or blood.

Data came from immunoSEQ multiplex PCR; TCRdb stores just in-frame clones and leaves some out. The table includes 90,000 to 150,000 clones, 85% to 95% detected once. This CDR3 contains 15 residues. Germline V CDR1 and CDR2: LGHNA, YNFKEQ. V lost 4 bases and J lost 6; bases outside the gene matches: 9. Of note for this clone: As yet, its antigen is unknown.

Specimen: unstimulated CD8+ T cells sorted from spleen or lymph node cells, collected before intestinal transplant. This sequence originates from a human donor who received an intestinal transplant. The chain employs TRBV4-2 and TRBJ2-3; 8 nucleotides match TRBD1. In DNA, the CDR3 is TGTGCCAGCAGCCCCGGACAGGGCCTAAAGGATACGCAGTATTTT. The encoded protein is CASSPGQGLKDTQYF.